This TCR beta chain appears in the sequencing data of a study of T cell responses to AZD1222 COVID-19 vaccine. TCRdb's table, derived via immunoSEQ multiplex PCR, lists solely in-frame clones and lacks some. The table shows over 85,000 clones, with about 88% occurring only once. As concerns this clone: Its antigen is unknown.

Regarding the study as a whole: Spike was spanned by vaccine-associated CD4 TCRs, which were dominant at 160-218 and 743-854. Most donors were white British and more were female, and clonal diversity was possibly underestimated.

This CDR3 is 13 amino acids long. Trimming cost V 1 base and J 1 base, with 4 bases left between them. The germline V gene encodes CDR1 LNHNV and CDR2 YYDKDF (reference sequence). The chain couples TRBV15 to TRBJ1-1; D call uncertain. Source: peripheral blood, taken on day 0 of AZD1222 vaccination. This clonotype was sampled from an adult in good health. In DNA, the CDR3 is TGTGCCACCAGCAGAGGGGGGAACACTGAAGCTTTCTTT. Its translation is CATSRGGNTEAFF.